Presented here are 6 T cell receptor beta chains from one specimen sequenced in a study of T cells expressing NK-cell markers. For each CDR3 protein, TCRdb gives one entry from its re-call of the 5' RACE reads, without DNA. In all, the sample yields around 280,000 distinct CDR3 sequences. The sequenced sample consisted of blood T cells: a sorted CD56 or NKG2C T cell subset, CD4+ or CD8+ T cells, or bulk PBMC T cells (not recorded which). These receptors all stem from a man younger than 30 in good health.

The CDR3 spells CASSPNRISYNEQFF. V usage is TRBV18 and J usage is TRBJ2-1. CDR1 and CDR2 from the germline V gene are KGHSH and LQKENI. The CDR3 has 15 residues.

J is TRBJ2-3 and V is TRBV12-3 or TRBV12-4; absent DNA, TCRdb's TRBD2 call cannot be checked. The length of the CDR3 is 13 residues. CDR3: CASKKAGADTQYF.

The V gene is TRBV6-5, the J gene TRBJ2-3; the D call of TRBD2 rests on TCRdb alone, since no DNA is present to check it. Germline-derived CDR1 and CDR2 are MNHEY and SVGAGI. The CDR3 is 17 residues long. The CDR3: CASSYSGLAGAPDTQYF.

The chain employs TRBV6-2 or TRBV6-3 and TRBJ2-3. This CDR3 comprises 12 residues. CDR1 MNHEY and CDR2 SVGEGT come from the germline V gene. CDR3: CASTTQPDTQYF.

The rearrangement links TRBV5-5 to TRBJ2-5; lacking DNA, the TRBD1 call made by TCRdb goes unchecked. The germline V gene has CDR1 SGHKS and CDR2 YYEKEE (reference sequence). This CDR3 is built from 15 residues. CDR3 amino acids: CASSQPRGGQETQYF.

The V gene is TRBV15, the J gene TRBJ2-2; TCRdb returns TRBD2, unconfirmable since there is no DNA. This CDR3 spans 17 amino acids. Germline values: CDR1 LNHNV, CDR2 YYDKDF (reference sequence). The CDR3 is CATSRDHPDLLVGELFF.